The 19 T cell receptor beta chains reported below all come from one sample, sequenced in a study of shared clonotypes between healthy human individuals. Produced via immunoSEQ multiplex PCR; TCRdb's table is partial and in-frame only. The sample has 2 million to 2.5 million clones, around 93% seen once. Sequencing was carried out using naive CD4+ T cells from PBMCs. Subset of the sample: CD45RA+ positively selected. The receptors here all came from a man younger than 35 in good health. Some clones in this sample may be carry-over from other donors' samples.

The chain combines TRBV27 with TRBJ2-1, with D perhaps TRBD2 (5 bases). CDR1 MNHEY and CDR2 SMNVEV come from the germline V gene (reference sequence). V dropped 6 bases and J dropped 11 bases, with 17 bases sitting between them. The CDR3 has 13 residues. CDR3 amino acids: CASRKVPADKQFF. For the CDR3, the DNA is TGTGCCAGCAGAAAGGTCCCAGCGGATAAGCAGTTCTTC.

The rearrangement joins TRBV19 to TRBJ2-7; TRBD2 is a possible D gene (5 bases). The V gene lost 1 base and the J gene lost 2 bases, with 9 bases spanning the gap. CDR3 size: 14 residues. Germline V gives CDR1 LNHDA, CDR2 SQIVND (reference sequence). This CDR3 reads CASSIGGQTYEQYF. DNA for the CDR3: TGTGCCAGTAGTATAGGCGGGCAAACCTACGAGCAGTACTTC.

The chain uses TRBV9 and TRBJ1-6; possible D gene TRBD1, 5 bases. Germline V gene data show CDR1 as SGDLS and CDR2 as YYNGEE. There are 16 residues in the CDR3. V gave up 0 bases and J gave up 10 bases, with 17 bases separating them. The CDR3: CASSVGMGTTDSPLHF. The CDR3 nucleotides are TGTGCCAGCAGCGTAGGGATGGGGACGACGGACTCACCCCTCCACTTT. The variable domain in full, with the rest retrieved from reference TRBV9 and TRBJ1-6, is DSGVTQTPKHLITATGQRVTLRCSPRSGDLSVYWYQQSLDQGLQFLIQYYNGEERAKGNILERFSAQQFPDLHSELNLSSLELGDSALYFCASSVGMGTTDSPLHFGNGTRLTVT.

The chain recombines TRBV4-1 with TRBJ1-5; tentatively, D is TRBD1 (5 bases). Deletions cut 4 bases from V and 0 bases from J, with 22 bases between. This CDR3 spans 19 amino acids. Germline CDR1 and CDR2: MGHRA and YSYEKL. CDR3 in DNA: TGCGCCAGCAGCCCGCTTTTCTGGGGAGGGGATATTAGCAATCAGCCCCAGCATTTT. Translation gives CASSPLFWGGDISNQPQHF.

A remark on this clone: The identical CDR3 is also encoded by other nucleotide sequences in the sample. The chain has TRBV6-5 and TRBJ1-1, with a tentative D call TRBD1 (6 bases). CDR1 and CDR2 from the germline V gene are MNHEY and SVGAGI. This CDR3 has 13 residues. V was cut by 9 bases and J by 0 bases, with 11 bases left in between. CDR3 region: CASSGEMNTEAFF. The CDR3 nucleotides read TGTGCCAGTTCAGGGGAGATGAACACTGAAGCTTTCTTT.

The chain couples TRBV5-1 to TRBJ2-2, with unresolved D. The germline V gene has CDR1 SGHRS and CDR2 YFSETQ. Trimming pared 1 base from V and 7 bases from J, leaving 8 bases between. This CDR3 spans 13 amino acids. The CDR3 loop is CASSLWSFGELFF. CDR3 nucleotide sequence: TGCGCCAGCAGCTTGTGGAGTTTCGGGGAGCTGTTTTTT.

Worth noting for this clone: The identical CDR3 is also encoded by other nucleotide sequences in the sample. This chain connects TRBV18 to TRBJ2-7, with D hard to call. Germline V gene lookup returns CDR1 KGHSH and CDR2 LQKENI. CDR3 size: 14 residues. The ends were cut back, 2 bases at V and 1 base at J, with 9 bases in the middle. CDR3 nucleotides: TGTGCCAGCTCACCAGGTAGCCGGTCCTACGAGCAGTACTTC. Amino acid sequence: CASSPGSRSYEQYF.

J is TRBJ2-2 and V is TRBV6-4; tentative D call: TRBD1 (5 bases). Looked up from germline, CDR1 is MRHNA and CDR2 is SNTAGT. Trimming took 5 bases from V and 2 from J, leaving 15 bases between them. The CDR3 covers 16 residues. CDR3 amino acids: CASSWQGSTNTGELFF. The CDR3 DNA is TGTGCCAGCAGTTGGCAGGGCTCAACAAACACCGGGGAGCTGTTTTTT.

The rearrangement joins TRBV28 to TRBJ1-5; D call uncertain. Trimming took off 3 bases at V and 5 bases at J, with 8 bases between the two ends. Germline V gene lookup returns CDR1 MDHEN and CDR2 SYDVKM. The CDR3 has 13 amino acids. CDR3 loop: CASSLTAYQPQHF. The CDR3 coding sequence is TGTGCCAGCAGTTTGACGGCTTATCAGCCCCAGCATTTT.

This chain uses TRBV7-8 with TRBJ1-1; D call uncertain. V lost 2 bases, J lost 4 bases, and 11 bases lay in between. Per the germline V gene, CDR1 is SGHVS and CDR2 is FQNEAQ. The CDR3 spans 14 residues. The CDR3 DNA reads TGTGCCAGCAGCTTAAGGGTACGAGGCACTGAAGCTTTCTTT. It codes for CASSLRVRGTEAFF. The full variable domain, rest sourced from reference TRBV7-8 and TRBJ1-1, is GAGVSQSPRYKVAKRGQDVALRCDPISGHVSLFWYQQALGQGPEFLTYFQNEAQLDKSGLPSDRFFAERPEGSVSTLKIQRTQQEDSAVYLCASSLRVRGTEAFFGQGTRLTVV.

The rearrangement links TRBV5-6 to TRBJ1-3, with 7 bases lining up with TRBD1. The CDR3 covers 18 residues. From germline, CDR1 is SGHDT and CDR2 YYEEEE. V shed 1 base and J 0 bases; nucleotides not matched to a gene: 10. CDR3 sequence: CASSLRRTGPHSGNTIYF. CDR3 in DNA: TGTGCCAGCAGCTTGCGAAGGACAGGACCCCACTCTGGAAACACCATATATTTT.

This clone was observed a single time. This chain joins TRBV5-1 and TRBJ2-2, with 7 bases fitting TRBD1. This CDR3 is 15 amino acids long. CDR1 SGHRS and CDR2 YFSETQ come from the germline V gene. J was trimmed by 3 bases and V by 3 bases; bases with no gene match: 5. The CDR3 DNA reads as TGCGCCAGCAGCTCAGGACAGGTTTACACCGGGGAGCTGTTTTTT. As protein: CASSSGQVYTGELFF.

The chain employs TRBV2 and TRBJ2-7, with a possible D match to TRBD2 (7 bases). This CDR3 is 14 amino acids long. CDR1 SNHLY and CDR2 FYNNEI come from the germline V gene. V was trimmed by 10 bases and J by 3 bases, leaving 19 bases between them. CDR3 sequence: CATNRGGGLYEQYF. CDR3 nucleotides: TGTGCCACTAATCGGGGCGGGGGCCTCTACGAGCAGTACTTC.

Comment on this clone: A read error may account for a junction end that differs from germline. The gene calls are TRBV7-2 and TRBJ2-1; 7 bases are shared with TRBD2. The CDR3 has 15 residues. Germline CDR1 is SGHTA and CDR2 is FQGNSA. In nucleotides, the CDR3 is TGTGCCAGCAGCTTAGCGGGGGGGACCTATAATGAGCAGTTCTTC. The encoded protein is CASSLAGGTYNEQFF.

For the CDR3, the DNA is TGTGCCAGCAGTCTATACACTAGCGGGGGCACAGATACGCAGTATTTT. Translated, it gives CASSLYTSGGTDTQYF. The rearrangement uses TRBV28 and TRBJ2-3, with TRBD2 matching 10 bases. The CDR3 covers 16 residues. CDR1 and CDR2 from the germline V gene are MDHEN and SYDVKM. V gave up 5 bases and J gave up 1 base; unmatched junction bases: 6.

This chain joins TRBV7-2 and TRBJ2-5; the D is unclear. The length of the CDR3 is 13 residues. Germline-derived CDR1 and CDR2 are SGHTA and FQGNSA. Trimming stripped 3 bases from V and 2 bases from J, with 7 bases between. The CDR3 nucleotides read TGTGCCAGCAGCTTCAGAATTCAAGAGACCCAGTACTTC. Translation: CASSFRIQETQYF.

Note on this clone: The same CDR3 arises from other DNA sequences in this sample as well. This chain joins TRBV28 and TRBJ1-2; no clear D gene. Germline CDR1 reads MDHEN; CDR2 reads SYDVKM. The CDR3 runs 12 residues. Trimming took off 6 bases at V and 4 bases at J, with 9 bases between the two ends. The CDR3 region is CASSLMSYGYTF. The CDR3 DNA reads TGTGCCAGCAGCTTGATGAGCTATGGCTACACCTTC.

V gene TRBV7-2 combines with J gene TRBJ2-7; the match to TRBD2 covers 7 bases. Germline trimming cut 3 bases from V and 0 bases from J; bases unmatched to any gene: 2. CDR1 is SGHTA and CDR2 is FQGNSA in the germline V gene. The CDR3 extends over 14 amino acids. CDR3 bases: TGTGCCAGCAGCTTTACTAGCGACTCCTACGAGCAGTACTTC. It specifies CASSFTSDSYEQYF.

The chain uses TRBV19 and TRBJ2-3; weak D call: TRBD1 (5 bases). The CDR3 has 16 amino acids. V was cut by 2 bases and J by 4 bases, with 16 bases left in between. Germline CDR1 is LNHDA and CDR2 is SQIVND (reference sequence). DNA for the CDR3: TGTGCCAGTAGTATAAAGCAGGGTTGGTCGGCAGATACGCAGTATTTT. Translation: CASSIKQGWSADTQYF.